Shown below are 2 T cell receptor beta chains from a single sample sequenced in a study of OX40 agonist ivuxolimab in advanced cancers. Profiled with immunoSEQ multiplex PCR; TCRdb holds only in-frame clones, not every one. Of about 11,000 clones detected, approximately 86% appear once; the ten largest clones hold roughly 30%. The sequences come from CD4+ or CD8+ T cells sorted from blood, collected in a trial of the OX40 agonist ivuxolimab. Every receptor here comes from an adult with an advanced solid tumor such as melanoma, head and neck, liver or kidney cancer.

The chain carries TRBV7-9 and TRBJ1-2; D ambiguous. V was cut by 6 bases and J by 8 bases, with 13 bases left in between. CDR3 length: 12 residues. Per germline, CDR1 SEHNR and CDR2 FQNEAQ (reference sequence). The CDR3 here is CASRALSVGYTF. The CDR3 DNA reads TGTGCCAGCAGGGCCCTCAGCGTGGGCTACACCTTC.

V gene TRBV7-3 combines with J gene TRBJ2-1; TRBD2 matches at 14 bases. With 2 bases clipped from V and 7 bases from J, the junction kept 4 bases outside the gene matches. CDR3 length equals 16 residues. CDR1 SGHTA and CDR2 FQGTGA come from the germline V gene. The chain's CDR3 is CASSLGLAGGSNEQFF. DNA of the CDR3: TGTGCCAGCAGCTTAGGACTAGCGGGAGGTTCGAATGAGCAGTTCTTC.